A selection of T cell receptor beta chains follows, all from one sample in a study of monozygotic twins with inflammatory bowel disease. No DNA is given; TCRdb re-called the 5' RACE reads and lists each CDR3 protein once. The sample includes about 300,000 distinct CDR3 sequences. The sample taken for sequencing was blood. These receptors all come from a human donor with ulcerative colitis or Crohn's disease, or a healthy co-twin of an affected twin (not recorded which). The CDR3 runs from the conserved cysteine through the conserved F or W.

cdr3_aa,v_call,cdr3_length,j_call
CASSSRQGKGQPQHF,TRBV5-6,15,TRBJ1-5
CSAGQTGSYNSPLHF,TRBV20-1,15,TRBJ1-6
CASSRDTSYEQYF,TRBV4-3,13,TRBJ2-7
CSASPGVKYEQYF,TRBV20-1,13,TRBJ2-7
CSVVVLTGDYEQYF,TRBV29-1,14,TRBJ2-7
CASSLDGLDAIDEQFF,TRBV11-3,16,TRBJ2-1
CSGGLADSNEQFF,TRBV29-1,13,TRBJ2-1
CASSLSGGPLYEQYF,TRBV4-3,15,TRBJ2-7
CASSPRGGSGTDTQYF,TRBV5-1,16,TRBJ2-3
CASTGDSSYEQYF,TRBV12-3/TRBV12-4,13,TRBJ2-7
CASSTLSGFSPLHF,TRBV12-3/TRBV12-4,14,TRBJ1-6
CASSMGTSYNEQFF,TRBV5-1,14,TRBJ2-1
CASRMGLAGAGELFF,TRBV6-1,15,TRBJ2-2
CASSPSTVPTDTQYF,TRBV7-7,15,TRBJ2-3
CASSRRQPVGDSPLHF,TRBV13,16,TRBJ1-6
CATPIRSGANVLTF,TRBV12-3/TRBV12-4,14,TRBJ2-6
CATSDYGAGVSTDTQYF,TRBV24-1,17,TRBJ2-3
CSVSGGERETQYF,TRBV29-1,13,TRBJ2-5
CASSRGQALNEQFF,TRBV19,14,TRBJ2-1
CASSQGSGGYNEQFF,TRBV4-3,15,TRBJ2-1
CAISGGQVSTDTQYF,TRBV10-3,15,TRBJ2-3
CASSLTQNTGELFF,TRBV7-9,14,TRBJ2-2
CASSNGLDNEQFF,TRBV7-7,13,TRBJ2-1
CATSDPTPQTGKSYTGELFF,TRBV24-1,20,TRBJ2-2
CSVGTSGAIGTDTQYF,TRBV29-1,16,TRBJ2-3
CASSYGATGGSGNTIYF,TRBV6-5,17,TRBJ1-3
CASSLRGTGASLVDTQYF,TRBV11-2,18,TRBJ2-3
CSARRASGSNEQYF,TRBV20-1,14,TRBJ2-7
CASSLATGSNEKLFF,TRBV7-2,15,TRBJ1-4
CASRTGVTDTQYF,TRBV28,13,TRBJ2-3
CASSTRDRGEKLFF,TRBV9,14,TRBJ1-4
CAISESESYEQYF,TRBV10-3,13,TRBJ2-7
CASSFRGVQPQHF,TRBV28,13,TRBJ1-5
CASSTQGLGTAEAFF,TRBV19,15,TRBJ1-1
CASSHRGDGELFF,TRBV7-9,13,TRBJ2-2
CSAERSQLERWFTDTQYF,TRBV20-1,18,TRBJ2-3
CASSLAGTGSETQYF,TRBV7-8,15,TRBJ2-5
CASRGAGQGAYEQYF,TRBV19,15,TRBJ2-7
CASSFSKRDSPLHF,TRBV27,14,TRBJ1-6
CASSDRGGETQYF,TRBV7-3,13,TRBJ2-5
CASSVSLGVSDTQYF,TRBV4-3,15,TRBJ2-3